The 19 T cell receptor beta chains listed next were all sequenced from one sample in a study of beta chain features in type 1 diabetes. The authors reverse transcribed all of the isolated RNA, so sequencing captured expressed TCRB transcripts. TCRdb's table, derived via immunoSEQ multiplex PCR, lists solely in-frame clones and lacks some. This repertoire shows about 210,000 clones, about 11% found once; its top ten account for 1% to 1.5%. Specimen: central memory CD4+ T cells from blood. The receptors originated from a man between 18 and 35 years old in good health.

The chain uses TRBV19 and TRBJ2-1; no firm D call. Per the germline V gene, CDR1 is LNHDA and CDR2 is SQIVND (reference sequence). The CDR3 covers 15 residues. The V end lost 6 bases, the J end lost 6 bases, and 18 bases lay between the germline ends. The CDR3 DNA is TGTGCCAGTAGCAACCAAGACTCAAACGGCAATGAGCAGTTCTTC. Its translation: CASSNQDSNGNEQFF.

This clone was observed many times. The chain uses TRBV5-4 and TRBJ2-7, with D unresolved. Looked up from germline, CDR1 is SGHNT and CDR2 is YYREEE (reference sequence). This CDR3 comprises 12 residues. V gave up 1 base and J gave up 6 bases, with 8 bases separating them. In DNA form, the CDR3 reads TGTGCCAGCAGCTTGAGGCAGACCGAGCAGTACTTC. This sequence encodes CASSLRQTEQYF.

J is TRBJ2-2 and V is TRBV19; D gene unclear. The CDR3 totals 14 residues. Trimming removed 9 bases at V and 6 bases at J, with 17 bases between. Germline-derived CDR1 and CDR2 are LNHDA and SQIVND (reference sequence). The chain's CDR3 is CASTPETLAGELFF. As DNA, the CDR3 is TGTGCCAGCACCCCGGAGACGCTTGCCGGGGAGCTGTTTTTT.

The chain has TRBV29-1 and TRBJ2-7; 9 positions match TRBD1. The CDR3 is 16 residues long. V lost 8 bases, J lost 2 bases, and 16 bases stayed unmatched. Germline V gene data show CDR1 as SQVTM and CDR2 as ANQGSEA. The CDR3 region is CSSGTGNSELTYEQYF. In DNA form, the CDR3 reads TGCAGCTCCGGGACAGGGAATAGCGAACTGACCTACGAGCAGTACTTC.

This clone was seen ten or more times. The sample carries other DNA sequences with the same CDR3. The CDR3 loop reads CAWSVGGSSYNEQFF. The CDR3 coding sequence is TGTGCCTGGAGTGTAGGAGGATCCTCCTACAATGAGCAGTTCTTC. The genes are TRBV30 and TRBJ2-1; D is perhaps TRBD2 (5 bases). Germline-derived CDR1 and CDR2 are GTSNPN and SVGIG (reference sequence). The CDR3 extends over 15 amino acids. Trimming took off 0 bases at V and 0 bases at J, with 9 bases between the two ends.

This clone was counted between two and nine times. This sequence joins TRBV4-2 and TRBJ2-1; D gene uncertain. The CDR3 totals 15 residues. From germline, CDR1 is LGHNA and CDR2 YNFKEQ. Trimming took 5 bases from V and 7 from J, leaving 18 bases between them. The CDR3 sequence: CASSSLGIGLNEQFF. The CDR3 DNA reads TGTGCCAGCAGCTCCCTGGGCATTGGGTTGAATGAGCAGTTCTTC.

The genes are TRBV28 and TRBJ2-5, with D hard to call. Germline V gene lookup returns CDR1 MDHEN and CDR2 SYDVKM. Trimming cost V 5 bases and J 5 bases, with 18 bases left between them. The CDR3 runs to 15 residues. The DNA of the CDR3 is TGTGCCAGCAGTAACCCACTTGGGGTACGGGAGACCCAGTACTTC. It specifies CASSNPLGVRETQYF.

The chain couples TRBV9 to TRBJ1-5, with a weak D call TRBD1 (5 bases). The CDR3 runs 13 residues. V was clipped by 4 bases and J by 6 bases, with 11 bases between them. The germline gives CDR1 SGDLS, CDR2 YYNGEE. For the CDR3, the DNA is TGTGCCAGCAGCCGGGGGGGAGGTCAGCCCCAGCATTTT. This codes for CASSRGGGQPQHF.

This clone showed up just a few times. The V gene is TRBV6-5, the J gene TRBJ2-7, with 7 bases that match TRBD1. Germline loops: CDR1 MNHEY, CDR2 SVGAGI. This CDR3 is 15 amino acids long. V trimming: 7 bases; J trimming: 7 bases; junction bases outside the gene matches: 16. In nucleotides, the CDR3 is TGTGCCAGCAAACTGTCGGGCAGGGGGATACGAGAGCAGTACTTC. Residues: CASKLSGRGIREQYF.

The V call is TRBV11-2, the J call TRBJ2-3, with a tentative D call TRBD2 (6 bases). CDR3 length: 14 residues. Looked up from germline, CDR1 is SGHAT and CDR2 is FQNNGV. V dropped 5 bases and J dropped 0 bases, with 9 bases sitting between them. CDR3: CASSPGLSTDTQYF. The CDR3 DNA follows: TGTGCCAGCAGCCCGGGACTTAGCACAGATACGCAGTATTTT.

At least ten counts were recorded for this clone. The chain joins TRBV2 to TRBJ1-5; D unclear. The V end was cut by 9 bases, the J end by 2 bases, with 11 bases between. This CDR3 contains 13 residues. CDR1 SNHLY and CDR2 FYNNEI come from the germline V gene. The chain's CDR3 is CASSKSGNQPQHF. CDR3 bases: TGTGCCAGTTCAAAATCCGGCAATCAGCCCCAGCATTTT.

This clone has only a few counts. The chain couples TRBV30 to TRBJ1-2; TRBD1 might be the D (6 bases). Germline-derived CDR1 and CDR2 are GTSNPN and SVGIG (reference sequence). This CDR3 contains 13 residues. With 1 base removed from V and 3 bases from J, the gap between germline ends came to 9 bases. The CDR3 protein is CAWSENRDYGYTF. The CDR3 nucleotides read TGTGCCTGGAGTGAGAACAGGGACTATGGCTACACCTTC.

This CDR3 is CASSLLRPTDTQYF. The CDR3 DNA reads TGTGCCAGCAGCCTATTAAGACCCACAGATACGCAGTATTTT. The chain uses TRBV11-1 and TRBJ2-3; no reliable D call. With 5 bases removed from V and 2 bases from J, the gap between germline ends came to 11 bases. Germline V CDR1 and CDR2: SGHAT, FQDESV (reference sequence). The CDR3 runs 14 residues.

The chain employs TRBV18 and TRBJ2-3, with 11 bases identical to TRBD2. Trimming took 1 base from V and 1 from J; bases not matched to a gene: 4. The germline CDR1 and CDR2 sequences are KGHSH and LQKENI. This CDR3 has 17 residues. CDR3 nucleotide sequence: TGTGCCAGCTCACCACTAACTAGCGGGAGAGGCACAGATACGCAGTATTTT. Protein product: CASSPLTSGRGTDTQYF.

The chain carries TRBV29-1 and TRBJ1-2, with D perhaps TRBD1 (6 bases). Trimming cost V 8 bases and J 3 bases, with 16 bases left between them. Germline V gene lookup returns CDR1 SQVTM and CDR2 ANQGSEA. The length of the CDR3 is 13 residues. The CDR3 reads CSLYGGSYYGYTF. The CDR3 DNA is TGCAGCCTATACGGGGGCAGCTACTATGGCTACACCTTC.

J is TRBJ2-7 and V is TRBV29-1, with a weak D call TRBD2 (7 bases). The CDR3 consists of 11 residues. The germline V gene has CDR1 SQVTM and CDR2 ANQGSEA. The CDR3 DNA is TGCCCACGGGGAGGGGGCTACGAGCAGTACTTC. Translating it yields CPRGGGYEQYF.

This clone occurred a few times. This CDR3 is also generated by other DNA sequences in the sample. The chain is built from TRBV7-9 and TRBJ1-1; D might be TRBD1 (6 bases). Trimming took 4 bases from V and 4 from J, leaving 10 bases between them. Germline V gene data show CDR1 as SEHNR and CDR2 as FQNEAQ (reference sequence). The CDR3 totals 13 residues. DNA for the CDR3: TGTGCCAGCAGCTCACAGGGTGGCACTGAAGCTTTCTTT. Protein sequence: CASSSQGGTEAFF. The variable domain in full, completed from reference TRBV7-9 and TRBJ1-1, reads DTGVSQNPRHKITKRGQNVTFRCDPISEHNRLYWYRQTLGQGPEFLTYFQNEAQLEKSRLLSDRFSAERPKGSFSTLEIQRTEQGDSAMYLCASSSQGGTEAFFGQGTRLTVV.

CDR3 coding DNA: TGTGCCAGCAGCGTAGTTGGCGGATCGAACACTGAAGCTTTCTTT. It translates to CASSVVGGSNTEAFF. The chain couples TRBV9 to TRBJ1-1; D uncertain. Per the germline V gene, CDR1 is SGDLS and CDR2 is YYNGEE. The length of the CDR3 is 15 residues. V lost 0 bases, J lost 1 base, and 10 bases lay in between.

This clone came up a few times. The gene calls are TRBV18 and TRBJ2-1; TRBD2 aligns across 8 bases. Germline V gene lookup returns CDR1 KGHSH and CDR2 LQKENI. The CDR3 runs 15 residues. V lost 6 bases and J lost 7; bases outside the gene matches: 11. CDR3 amino acids: CASSGSGSRSNEQFF. Written as DNA, the CDR3 is TGTGCCAGCTCGGGGAGCGGGAGTCGAAGTAATGAGCAGTTCTTC.